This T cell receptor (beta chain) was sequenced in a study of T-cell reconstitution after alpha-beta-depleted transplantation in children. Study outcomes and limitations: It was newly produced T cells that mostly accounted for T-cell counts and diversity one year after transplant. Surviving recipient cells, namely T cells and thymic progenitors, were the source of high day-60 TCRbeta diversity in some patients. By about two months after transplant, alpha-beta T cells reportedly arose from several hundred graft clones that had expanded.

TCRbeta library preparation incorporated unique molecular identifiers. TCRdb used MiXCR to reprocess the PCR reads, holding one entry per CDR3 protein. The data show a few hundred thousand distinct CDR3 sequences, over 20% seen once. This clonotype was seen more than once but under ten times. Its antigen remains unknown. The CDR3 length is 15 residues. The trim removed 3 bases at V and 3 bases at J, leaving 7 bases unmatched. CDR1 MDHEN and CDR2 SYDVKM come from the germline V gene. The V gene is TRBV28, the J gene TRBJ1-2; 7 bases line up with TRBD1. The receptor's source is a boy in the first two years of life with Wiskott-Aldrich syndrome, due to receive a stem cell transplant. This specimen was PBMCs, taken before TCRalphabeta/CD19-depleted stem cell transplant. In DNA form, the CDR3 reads TGTGCCAGCAGTTTGTTACGACAGGGACACTATGGCTACACCTTC. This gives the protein CASSLLRQGHYGYTF.